Following are 14 T cell receptor beta chains from one sample sequenced in a study of blood T cell repertoires in COVID-19. Measured with immunoSEQ multiplex PCR; TCRdb has only the in-frame clones, and not every one. The data show approximately 170,000 clones, over 80% seen once. The sequenced sample was peripheral blood. Receptor source: a man aged 65 to 85 who had recovered from COVID-19.

This chain joins TRBV5-4 and TRBJ2-1, with 14 nucleotides matching TRBD2. The V segment lost 2 bases and the J segment 10 bases; nucleotides outside the gene matches: 11. The CDR3 runs to 17 residues. Germline-derived CDR1 and CDR2 are SGHNT and YYREEE (reference sequence). The CDR3 spells CASSFGPTGLAGAEQFF. For the CDR3, the DNA is TGTGCCAGCAGCTTTGGCCCGACGGGACTAGCGGGAGCCGAGCAGTTCTTC. Variable domain in full (rest from reference TRBV5-4 and TRBJ2-1): ETGVTQSPTHLIKTRGQQVTLRCSSQSGHNTVSWYQQALGQGPQFIFQYYREEENGRGNFPPRFSGLQFPNYSSELNVNALELDDSALYLCASSFGPTGLAGAEQFFGPGTRLTVL.

The chain recombines TRBV7-2 with TRBJ1-1; D might be TRBD1 (5 bases). Trimming stripped 4 bases from V and 3 bases from J, with 9 bases between. Germline V gene sequence: CDR1 SGHTA, CDR2 FQGNSA. The CDR3 length is 13 residues. CDR3 sequence (DNA): TGTGCCAGCAGCTCCCAGGGTCACACTGAAGCTTTCTTT. This encodes CASSSQGHTEAFF.

This clone was observed a single time. CDR3 DNA: TGTGCCTGGATCATCGGACAGAGCTCCTACAATGAGCAGTTCTTC. Translation: CAWIIGQSSYNEQFF. The chain joins TRBV30 to TRBJ2-1; weak D call: TRBD1 (6 bases). The V gene lost 4 bases and the J gene lost 0 bases, with 13 bases spanning the gap. The CDR3 contains 15 residues. The germline CDR1 and CDR2 sequences are GTSNPN and SVGIG (reference sequence).

This clone was found once. This rearrangement joins TRBV6-5 to TRBJ1-3; D not certain. Germline loops: CDR1 MNHEY, CDR2 SVGAGI. This CDR3 comprises 14 residues. V was clipped by 7 bases and J by 0 bases, with 10 bases between them. CDR3 region: CASNLANSGNTIYF. In DNA form, the CDR3 reads TGTGCCAGCAATCTGGCAAACTCTGGAAACACCATATATTTT.

This chain joins TRBV7-2 and TRBJ2-7; D is perhaps TRBD2 (5 bases). The germline CDR1 and CDR2 sequences are SGHTA and FQGNSA. V shed 4 bases and J shed 0 bases, with 19 bases lying between them. The CDR3 covers 17 residues. The CDR3 loop is CASSSAGVARSSYEQYF. CDR3 coding DNA: TGTGCCAGCAGCTCGGCCGGGGTTGCGCGTAGCTCCTACGAGCAGTACTTC.

The chain joins TRBV6-2 or TRBV6-3 to TRBJ1-2; 7 bases fit TRBD1. The CDR3 contains 13 residues. Germline values: CDR1 MNHEY, CDR2 SVGEGT. V shed 9 bases, J shed 6 bases, and the junction held 10 bases outside the gene matches. CDR3 loop: CASSLTGKNGYTF. Here the CDR3 DNA reads TGTGCCAGTAGCCTGACAGGGAAAAATGGCTACACCTTC.

Only a few counts were recorded for this clone. This chain links TRBV28 with TRBJ1-2; tentatively, D is TRBD1 (6 bases). Trimming took 5 bases from V and 8 from J, leaving 18 bases between them. The germline gives CDR1 MDHEN, CDR2 SYDVKM. The CDR3 consists of 14 residues. The CDR3 DNA reads TGTGCCAGCAGTCTCCCCACAGGGCCAGGAGGCTACACCTTC. It yields the protein CASSLPTGPGGYTF.

V gene TRBV4-3 combines with J gene TRBJ2-3; possible D gene TRBD2, 5 bases. The ends were cut back, 0 bases at V and 6 bases at J, with 19 bases in the middle. The CDR3 runs to 17 residues. The germline V gene encodes CDR1 LGHNA and CDR2 YSLEER. This chain's CDR3 is CASSQDNIGGPLDTQYF. Here the CDR3 DNA reads TGCGCCAGCAGCCAAGATAATATAGGCGGGCCCCTGGATACGCAGTATTTT.

The chain carries TRBV5-1 and TRBJ2-1; 9 bases align to TRBD2. From germline, CDR1 is SGHRS and CDR2 YFSETQ. This CDR3 comprises 16 residues. Trimming cost V 1 base and J 4 bases; bases outside gene matches: 6. The CDR3 loop reads CASSLWAGGLYNEQFF. The CDR3 nucleotides read TGCGCCAGCAGCTTGTGGGCGGGAGGGCTGTACAATGAGCAGTTCTTC.

There are many counts of this clone. The rearrangement uses TRBV6-6 and TRBJ1-5; 9 nucleotides line up with TRBD1. Germline-derived CDR1 and CDR2 are MNHNY and SVGAGI (reference sequence). The CDR3 contains 17 residues. The junction had 8 bases not matched to a gene; V was cut back by 5 bases and J by 0 bases. This CDR3 reads CASSPHRGPDSNQPQHF. CDR3 DNA sequence: TGTGCCAGCAGTCCCCACAGGGGGCCTGATAGCAATCAGCCCCAGCATTTT.

The chain uses TRBV10-3 and TRBJ1-5; D gene ambiguous. The ends were cut back, 0 bases at V and 7 bases at J, with 16 bases in the middle. CDR1 ENHRY and CDR2 SYGVKD come from the germline V gene. The CDR3 runs to 16 residues. This CDR3 is CAISESGDRIGQPQHF. The CDR3 DNA reads as TGTGCCATCAGTGAGTCAGGTGATCGGATCGGGCAGCCCCAGCATTTT.

The rearrangement joins TRBV30 to TRBJ2-1; perhaps TRBD1 as D (6 bases). Germline CDR1 reads GTSNPN; CDR2 reads SVGIG (reference sequence). The V end lost 2 bases, the J end lost 6 bases, and 8 bases lay between the germline ends. The CDR3 is made up of 12 amino acids. Here the CDR3 DNA reads TGTGCCTGGAGTTTACAGGGCAATGAGCAGTTCTTC. Protein sequence: CAWSLQGNEQFF.

The CDR3 reads CASRIGTGGKGGYTF. The CDR3 nucleotides read TGTGCCAGCAGAATAGGGACAGGGGGCAAAGGGGGCTACACCTTC. The chain carries TRBV2 and TRBJ1-2; TRBD1 agrees at 12 bases. There are 15 residues in the CDR3. V was pared by 6 bases and J by 8 bases, with 10 bases of the junction left unmatched. CDR1 and CDR2 (germline): SNHLY, FYNNEI.

The chain is built from TRBV13 and TRBJ2-5; D may match TRBD1 or TRBD2 (7 bases each). Germline lookup yields CDR1 PRHDT and CDR2 FYEKMQ (reference sequence). CDR3 length: 14 residues. Trimming removed 4 bases from V and 3 bases from J, with 12 bases in between. The CDR3 DNA reads TGTGCCAGCAGCTCAGGGGGGGCAGAAGAGACCCAGTACTTC. Amino acids: CASSSGGAEETQYF.